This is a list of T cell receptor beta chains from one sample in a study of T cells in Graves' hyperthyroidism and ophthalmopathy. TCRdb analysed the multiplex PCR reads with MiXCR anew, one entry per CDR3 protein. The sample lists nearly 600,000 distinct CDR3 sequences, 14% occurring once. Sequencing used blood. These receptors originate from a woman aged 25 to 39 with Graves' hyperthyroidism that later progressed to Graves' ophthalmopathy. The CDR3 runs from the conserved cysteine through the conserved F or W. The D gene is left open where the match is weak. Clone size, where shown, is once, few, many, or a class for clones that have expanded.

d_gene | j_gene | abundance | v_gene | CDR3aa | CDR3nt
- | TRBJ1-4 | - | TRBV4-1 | CASSAAFGNEKLFF | TGCGCCAGCAGCGCGGCCTTCGGGAATGAAAAACTGTTTTTT
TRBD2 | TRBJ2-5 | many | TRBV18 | CASSPSTSGGRTQYF | TGTGCCAGCTCACCCTCGACTAGCGGGGGGCGGACCCAGTACTTC
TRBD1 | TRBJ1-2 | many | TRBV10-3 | CAIRGQGKDYGYTF | TGTGCCATCAGGGGACAGGGTAAAGACTATGGCTACACCTTC
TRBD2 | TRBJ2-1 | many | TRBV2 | CASSTGTSGRMVQFF | TGTGCCAGCAGCACCGGGACTAGCGGGAGAATGGTGCAGTTCTTC
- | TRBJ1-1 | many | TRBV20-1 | CSAVRGGGPNTEAFF | TGCAGTGCTGTTCGAGGAGGGGGTCCCAACACTGAAGCTTTCTTT
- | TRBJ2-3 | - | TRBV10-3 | CAISGGGGLPRDTQYF | TGTGCCATCAGTGGGGGAGGGGGGCTTCCCAGAGATACGCAGTATTTT
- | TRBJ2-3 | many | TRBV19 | CASSPSRDTQYF | TGTGCCAGTAGTCCCAGCAGAGATACGCAGTATTTT
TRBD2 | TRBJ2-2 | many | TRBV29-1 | CSVERREGLGELFF | TGCAGCGTTGAACGCCGGGAGGGCCTGGGGGAGCTGTTTTTT
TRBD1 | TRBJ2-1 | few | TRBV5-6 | CASSKDRGLVGEGREQFF | TGTGCCAGCAGCAAGGACAGGGGGTTAGTGGGGGAGGGCCGTGAGCAGTTCTTC
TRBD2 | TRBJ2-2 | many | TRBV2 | CAKRRLAGDAGELFF | TGTGCCAAACGTCGACTAGCGGGAGACGCCGGGGAGCTGTTTTTT
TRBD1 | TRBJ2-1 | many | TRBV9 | CASSILQGEGNEQFF | TGTGCCAGCAGCATTCTACAGGGGGAAGGAAATGAGCAGTTCTTC
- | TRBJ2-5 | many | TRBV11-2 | CASSPDSRGETQYF | TGTGCCAGCAGCCCTGACAGCCGGGGGGAGACCCAGTACTTC
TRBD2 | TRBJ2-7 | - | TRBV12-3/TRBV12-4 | CASSHLSSGVPYEQYF | TGTGCCAGCAGTCACCTCTCTAGCGGGGTTCCCTACGAGCAGTACTTC
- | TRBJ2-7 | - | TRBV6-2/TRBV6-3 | CASSSSVLYEQYF | TGTGCCAGCAGCTCTAGCGTACTCTACGAGCAGTACTTC
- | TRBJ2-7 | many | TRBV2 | CASSETAGAQYF | TGTGCCAGCAGTGAGACTGCCGGGGCGCAGTACTTC
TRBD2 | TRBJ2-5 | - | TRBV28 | CASSPPTSASQETQYF | TGTGCCAGCAGTCCACCAACTAGCGCGAGCCAAGAGACCCAGTACTTC
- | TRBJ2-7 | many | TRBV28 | CASSLHYEQYF | TGTGCCAGCAGCTTGCACTACGAGCAGTACTTC
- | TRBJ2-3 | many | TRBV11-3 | CASSPHPSTDTQYF | TGTGCCAGCAGCCCACACCCTAGCACAGATACGCAGTATTTT